Below, 5 T cell receptor beta chains from the same sample are listed, as sequenced in a study of identical twins. TCRdb called the 5' RACE reads again in MiXCR, with one record for every CDR3 protein. The sample yields about 730,000 distinct CDR3 sequences, around 20% seen once. The same data also contributed to another study, on T cells expressing NK-cell markers.

Sequencing used PBMCs. The receptors originated from a woman under 30 in good health.

This clonotype was observed a handful of times. The CDR3 nucleotides read TGTGCCAGCAAGGGGCCACTAGCGGGAGGGAGTGCTACAGAGACCCAGTACTTC. Its protein product is CASKGPLAGGSATETQYF. The chain uses TRBV6-1 and TRBJ2-5; 13 bases are a match to TRBD2. Germline V gene sequence: CDR1 MNHNS, CDR2 SASEGT. The CDR3 spans 18 residues. J gave up 4 bases and V 7 bases, and 15 bases lay outside the gene matches.

Only a few counts were recorded for this clonotype. At one end the junction does not follow the germline gene, possibly because of a read error. The genes are TRBV6-2 or TRBV6-3 and TRBJ2-7; D is ambiguous. CDR1 and CDR2 from the germline V gene are MNHEY and SVGEGT. CDR3 length: 12 amino acids. CDR3 region: CASSYRTGPELF. The CDR3 DNA reads as TGTGCCAGCAGTTACAGAACTGGACCTGAACTGTTC.

This clonotype has just a few counts. The chain recombines TRBV6-2 or TRBV6-3 with TRBJ2-1; D might be TRBD2 (5 bases). Germline V gene sequence: CDR1 MNHEY, CDR2 SVGEGT. The CDR3 consists of 12 residues. The V end lost 0 bases, the J end lost 9 bases, and 6 bases lay between the germline ends. DNA for the CDR3: TGTGCCAGCAGTTACTCGAGGGTTGAGCAGTTCTTC. It translates to CASSYSRVEQFF.

CDR3 amino acids: CASSITRGNEQFF. CDR3 bases: TGTGCCAGCAGCATTACCAGGGGGAATGAGCAGTTCTTC. The rearrangement links TRBV9 to TRBJ2-1; 7 positions agree with TRBD1. This CDR3 is built from 13 residues. Germline V gives CDR1 SGDLS, CDR2 YYNGEE. Trimming cost V 4 bases and J 7 bases; bases outside gene matches: 5.

The table lists this clonotype with a few counts. V usage is TRBV7-9 and J usage is TRBJ1-5; D unclear. V shed 8 bases and J shed 5 bases, with 13 bases lying between them. The CDR3 totals 13 residues. In germline, CDR1 is SEHNR, CDR2 FQNEAQ (reference sequence). In DNA form, the CDR3 reads TGTGCCAGCGGCCCGGGCGGGGATCAGCCCCAGCATTTT. Translated, it gives CASGPGGDQPQHF.